The rows below give T cell receptor beta chains drawn from one sample of a study of OX40 agonist ivuxolimab in advanced cancers. Here immunoSEQ multiplex PCR was the method, and the copy in TCRdb shows in-frame clones only, minus some. The table includes about 90,000 clones, about 90% detected once. Specimen: CD4+ or CD8+ T cells sorted from blood, collected in a trial of the OX40 agonist ivuxolimab. The receptor source for this set is an adult with an advanced solid tumor such as melanoma, head and neck, liver or kidney cancer. CDR3s include the opening cysteine and the closing phenylalanine or tryptophan. A D gene is named only where the DNA matches it firmly. Only some rows state a clone size, as once, few, many or a class for expanded clones.

clone size,D gene,V gene,J gene,CDR3 DNA,CDR3 protein
NA,TRBD2,TRBV2,TRBJ2-1,TGTGCCAGCACCTTCATGGGACTATACAATGAGCAGTTCTTC,CASTFMGLYNEQFF
once,NA,TRBV30,TRBJ2-5,TGTGCCTGGAGCTGGGCTGGCCAAGAGACCCAGTACTTC,CAWSWAGQETQYF
NA,NA,TRBV5-1,TRBJ2-7,TGCGCCAGCAAGAAATTACCGGGACAATCCTACGAGCAGTACTTC,CASKKLPGQSYEQYF
NA,NA,TRBV11-3,TRBJ2-6,TGTGCCAGCAGCTCTCAGGGAGCCGGGGCCAACGTCCTGACTTTC,CASSSQGAGANVLTF
NA,NA,TRBV6-1,TRBJ2-7,TGTGCCAGCAGCCCGAGGACAGAGAGCTACGAGCAGTACTTC,CASSPRTESYEQYF
NA,TRBD1,TRBV6-6,TRBJ2-7,TGTGCCAGCAGTTACTCGGGACAGGGGATTTCGGTGCAGTACTTC,CASSYSGQGISVQYF
NA,TRBD1,TRBV30,TRBJ1-4,TGTGCCTGGAGTTCAGGGACAGGGGATGAAAAACTGTTTTTT,CAWSSGTGDEKLFF
NA,TRBD2,TRBV7-6,TRBJ2-7,TGTGCCAGCAGCTTAGCGGCTCTTGGACTAGCGGGGTCTTACGAGCAGTACTTC,CASSLAALGLAGSYEQYF
once,NA,TRBV28,TRBJ2-7,TGTGCCAGTACCTCGGACACCTACGAGCAGTACTTC,CASTSDTYEQYF
NA,TRBD2,TRBV19,TRBJ2-7,TGTGCCAGCACCGCGGAGGGAGGGCTCGACGAGCAGTACTTC,CASTAEGGLDEQYF
once,NA,TRBV4-1,TRBJ1-1,TGCGCCAGCAGCCAAGTACTCGGTCACGCGAACACTGAAGCTTTCTTT,CASSQVLGHANTEAFF
NA,NA,TRBV7-9,TRBJ2-1,TGTGCCAGCAGCGCATCCCAGGGGGGGACCTACAATGAGCAGTTCTTC,CASSASQGGTYNEQFF
NA,NA,TRBV10-3,TRBJ1-6,TGTGCCATCAGTGACGTTAGCTCCTATAATTCACCCCTCCACTTT,CAISDVSSYNSPLHF
NA,NA,TRBV27,TRBJ1-5,TGTGCCAGCAGCCCCTACGGGGATCAGATCAATCAGCCCCAGCATTTT,CASSPYGDQINQPQHF
NA,TRBD1,TRBV7-2,TRBJ2-7,TGTGCCAGCAGCTTATTGCGGACAGGCTCCTACGAGCAGTACTTC,CASSLLRTGSYEQYF
NA,NA,TRBV5-4,TRBJ2-1,TGTGCCAGCAGCCACACCCCAGACAATGAGCAGTTCTTC,CASSHTPDNEQFF
once,TRBD1,TRBV27,TRBJ2-5,TGTGCCAGCAGTCCAAGACAGGGAGAGACCCAGTACTTC,CASSPRQGETQYF
NA,NA,TRBV6-1,TRBJ1-2,TGTGCCAGCAGTGAAGCGCGGGGGAACTATGGCTACACCTTC,CASSEARGNYGYTF
NA,NA,TRBV19,TRBJ2-1,TGTGCCAGTAGTATCGGGTCGGGGGCAGATGAGCAGTTCTTC,CASSIGSGADEQFF
NA,NA,TRBV27,TRBJ1-1,TGTGCCAGCAATAGGGGGGCTGAAGCTTTCTTT,CASNRGAEAFF
NA,NA,TRBV20-1,TRBJ2-3,TGCAGTGCGACAGCCCGTGATACGCAGTATTTT,CSATARDTQYF
NA,TRBD1,TRBV27,TRBJ2-1,TGTGCCAGCAGTGATAAACAGGGGAGTGAGCAGTTCTTC,CASSDKQGSEQFF
once,NA,TRBV27,TRBJ2-3,TGTGCCAGCAGTTCCCGGGGTAGATCCATCGATACGCAGTATTTT,CASSSRGRSIDTQYF
NA,TRBD2,TRBV6-1,TRBJ2-7,TGTGCCAGCAGCCCCTCTCCGGGAGGTGGGTACGAGCAGTACTTC,CASSPSPGGGYEQYF
NA,NA,TRBV9,TRBJ2-5,TGTGCCAGCAGCATCTCAGAGACCCAGTACTTC,CASSISETQYF
NA,NA,TRBV11-2,TRBJ1-2,TGTGCCAGCAGCTTAGAAAACTATGGCTACACCTTC,CASSLENYGYTF